This TCR beta chain was sequenced during a study of shared clonotypes between healthy human individuals. Libraries were prepared by immunoSEQ multiplex PCR; TCRdb keeps only in-frame clonotypes and omits some of them. Of roughly 1,800,000 clones listed, roughly 95% were seen once; the top ten hold roughly 1.2%. The naive CD8 fraction comprised CD45RO-negative cells positively selected for CCR7 and excluded terminally differentiated effector memory CD45RA+ cells. Details on this clone: What it recognizes is unknown.

The germline V gene has CDR1 LGHNA and CDR2 YSLEER. The CDR3 runs 16 residues. V was pared by 0 bases and J by 4 bases, with 14 bases between. Study-level results: Clonotype sharing across several donors was observed for around 5% of naive CD4 clonotypes. Clonotype sharing among the donors was expected to vary with sequencing depth. Lower generation probabilities were found for non-shared clonotypes than for those shared by all four donors.

V usage is TRBV4-3 and J usage is TRBJ2-3; D gene uncertain. The sequencing input was naive CD8+ T cells sorted from blood. The sequence was collected from a man younger than 30 in good health. The CDR3 DNA reads TGCGCCAGCAGCCAAGAGGGTGAAGCTGTAGCAGATACGCAGTATTTT. This translates into CASSQEGEAVADTQYF.